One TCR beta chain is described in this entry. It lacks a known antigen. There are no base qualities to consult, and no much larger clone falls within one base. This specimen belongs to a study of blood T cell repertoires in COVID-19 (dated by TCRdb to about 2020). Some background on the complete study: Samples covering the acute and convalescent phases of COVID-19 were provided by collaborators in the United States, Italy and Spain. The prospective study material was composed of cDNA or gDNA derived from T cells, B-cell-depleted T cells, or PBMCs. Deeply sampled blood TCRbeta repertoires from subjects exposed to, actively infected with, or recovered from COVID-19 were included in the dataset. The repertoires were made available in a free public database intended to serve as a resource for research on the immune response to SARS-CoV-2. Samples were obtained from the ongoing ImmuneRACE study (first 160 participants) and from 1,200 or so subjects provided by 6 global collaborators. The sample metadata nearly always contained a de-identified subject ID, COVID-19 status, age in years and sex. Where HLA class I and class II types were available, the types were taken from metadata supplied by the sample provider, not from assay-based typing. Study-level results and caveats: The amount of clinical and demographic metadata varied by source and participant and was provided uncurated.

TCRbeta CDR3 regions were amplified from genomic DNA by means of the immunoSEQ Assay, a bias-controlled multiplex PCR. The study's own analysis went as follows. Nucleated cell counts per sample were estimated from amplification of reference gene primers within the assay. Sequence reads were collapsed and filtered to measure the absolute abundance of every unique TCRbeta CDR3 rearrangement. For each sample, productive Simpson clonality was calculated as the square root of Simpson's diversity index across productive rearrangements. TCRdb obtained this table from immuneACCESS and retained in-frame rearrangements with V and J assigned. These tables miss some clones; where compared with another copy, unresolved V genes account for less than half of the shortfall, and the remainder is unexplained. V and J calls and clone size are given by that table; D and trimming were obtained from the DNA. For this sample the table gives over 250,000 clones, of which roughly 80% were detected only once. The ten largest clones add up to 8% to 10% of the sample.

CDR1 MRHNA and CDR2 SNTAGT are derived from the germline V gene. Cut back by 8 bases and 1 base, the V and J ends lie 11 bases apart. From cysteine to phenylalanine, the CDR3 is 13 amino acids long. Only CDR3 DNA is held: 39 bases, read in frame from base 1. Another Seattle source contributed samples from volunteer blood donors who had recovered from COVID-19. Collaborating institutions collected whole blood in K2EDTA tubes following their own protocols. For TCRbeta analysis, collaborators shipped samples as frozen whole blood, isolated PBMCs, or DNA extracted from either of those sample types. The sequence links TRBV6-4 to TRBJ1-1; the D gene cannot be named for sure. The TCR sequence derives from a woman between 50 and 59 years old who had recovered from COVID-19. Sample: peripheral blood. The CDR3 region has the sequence CASSRYTNTEAFF. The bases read TGTGCCAGCTCCCGTTACACGAACACTGAAGCTTTCTTT.